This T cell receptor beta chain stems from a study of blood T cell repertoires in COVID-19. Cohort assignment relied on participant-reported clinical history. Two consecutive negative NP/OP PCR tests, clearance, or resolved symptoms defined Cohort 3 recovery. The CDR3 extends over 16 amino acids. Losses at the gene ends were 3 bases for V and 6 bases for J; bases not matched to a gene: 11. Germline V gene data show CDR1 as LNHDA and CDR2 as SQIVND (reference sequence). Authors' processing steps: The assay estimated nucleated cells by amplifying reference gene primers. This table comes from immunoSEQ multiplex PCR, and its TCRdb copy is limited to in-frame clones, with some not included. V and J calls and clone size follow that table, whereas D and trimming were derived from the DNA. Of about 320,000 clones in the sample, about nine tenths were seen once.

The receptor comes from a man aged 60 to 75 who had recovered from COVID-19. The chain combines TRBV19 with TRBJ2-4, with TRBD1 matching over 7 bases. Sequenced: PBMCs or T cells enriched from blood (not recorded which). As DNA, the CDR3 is TGTGCCAGTAGTATCCTAAGGGGACAGAGAATAAACATTCAGTACTTC. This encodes CASSILRGQRINIQYF. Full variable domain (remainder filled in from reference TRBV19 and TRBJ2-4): DGGITQSPKYLFRKEGQNVTLSCEQNLNHDAMYWYRQDPGQGLRLIYYSQIVNDFQKGDIAEGYSVSREKKESFPLTVTSAQKNPTAFYLCASSILRGQRINIQYFGAGTRLSVL.